The 24 T cell receptor beta chains listed next were all sequenced from one sample in a study of OX40 agonist ivuxolimab in advanced cancers. Method: immunoSEQ multiplex PCR; TCRdb's copy keeps in-frame clones and lacks some. The sample carries roughly 53,000 clones, roughly nine tenths recorded once. Source: CD4+ or CD8+ T cells sorted from blood, taken in a trial of the OX40 agonist ivuxolimab. These receptors originate from an adult with an advanced solid tumor such as melanoma, head and neck, liver or kidney cancer.

The V gene is TRBV6-5, the J gene TRBJ1-5; D uncertain. The CDR3 is 14 residues long. Trimming removed 7 bases from V and 1 base from J, with 11 bases in between. CDR1 MNHEY and CDR2 SVGAGI come from the germline V gene. This CDR3 reads CASNNRGSNQPQHF. DNA for the CDR3: TGTGCCAGCAATAACCGGGGAAGCAATCAGCCCCAGCATTTT.

The V call is TRBV7-2, the J call TRBJ2-7, with D hard to call. Trimming removed 2 bases from V and 7 bases from J, with 15 bases in between. CDR3 length: 14 amino acids. Germline V gene lookup returns CDR1 SGHTA and CDR2 FQGNSA. CDR3 bases: TGTGCCAGCAGCTTAAACGGAGTTATTTTTGAGCAGTACTTC. Protein sequence: CASSLNGVIFEQYF. Full variable domain (remainder filled in from reference TRBV7-2 and TRBJ2-7): GAGVSQSPSNKVTEKGKDVELRCDPISGHTALYWYRQSLGQGLEFLIYFQGNSAPDKSGLPSDRFSAERTGGSVSTLTIQRTQQEDSAVYLCASSLNGVIFEQYFGPGTRLTVT.

The CDR3 bases are TGTGCCATCAGTGGAGGGACAGCCGAGCAGTACTTC. This gives the protein CAISGGTAEQYF. This chain links TRBV10-3 with TRBJ2-7, with 7 nucleotides matching TRBD1. The CDR3 spans 12 residues. Losses at the gene ends were 4 bases for V and 6 bases for J; bases not matched to a gene: 3. Germline CDR1 and CDR2: ENHRY and SYGVKD.

This chain uses TRBV5-1 with TRBJ2-7; 7 bases match TRBD2. This CDR3 region has 18 residues. The V segment lost 4 bases and the J segment 3 bases; nucleotides outside the gene matches: 19. Germline V gene data show CDR1 as SGHRS and CDR2 as YFSETQ. For the CDR3, the DNA is TGCGCCAGCAGCCCCCGGGGACTACCACGGGCTCGGGGCTACGAGCAGTACTTC. Amino acids: CASSPRGLPRARGYEQYF.

This chain connects TRBV2 to TRBJ1-6; D perhaps matches TRBD1 (6 bases). Germline assignment: CDR1 SNHLY and CDR2 FYNNEI. This CDR3 comprises 15 residues. Trimming left V 7 bases short and J 1 base short, with 11 bases between. CDR3 loop: CASTGEGSYNSPLHF. For the CDR3, the DNA is TGTGCCAGCACAGGGGAGGGGTCCTATAATTCACCCCTCCACTTT. Variable domain in full (rest from reference TRBV2 and TRBJ1-6): EPEVTQTPSHQVTQMGQEVILRCVPISNHLYFYWYRQILGQKVEFLVSFYNNEISEKSEIFDDQFSVERPDGSNFTLKIRSTKLEDSAMYFCASTGEGSYNSPLHFGNGTRLTVT.

This clone was counted a single time. V and J are TRBV7-2 and TRBJ2-5, with D perhaps matching TRBD2 (6 bases). The germline V gene has CDR1 SGHTA and CDR2 FQGNSA. This CDR3 has 14 amino acids. The V end lost 1 base, the J end lost 2 bases, and 8 bases lay between the germline ends. As DNA, the CDR3 is TGTGCCAGCAGCTTAGGGGACTGGCAAGAGACCCAGTACTTC. This gives the protein CASSLGDWQETQYF.

V is TRBV7-9 and J is TRBJ2-5; 11 positions agree with TRBD1. From germline, CDR1 is SEHNR and CDR2 FQNEAQ (reference sequence). V shed 5 bases, J shed 5 bases, and the junction held 7 bases outside the gene matches. The CDR3 totals 15 residues. The CDR3 sequence: CASSGTGGTGETQYF. The CDR3 nucleotides are TGTGCCAGCAGCGGGACAGGGGGGACGGGGGAGACCCAGTACTTC. Full variable domain (missing parts from reference TRBV7-9 and TRBJ2-5): DTGVSQNPRHKITKRGQNVTFRCDPISEHNRLYWYRQTLGQGPEFLTYFQNEAQLEKSRLLSDRFSAERPKGSFSTLEIQRTEQGDSAMYLCASSGTGGTGETQYFGPGTRLLVL.

The chain employs TRBV6-5 and TRBJ1-2; D may be TRBD1 (5 bases). The germline CDR1 and CDR2 sequences are MNHEY and SVGAGI. V lost 8 bases to trimming and J lost 2 bases, with 12 bases between them. CDR3 length: 13 amino acids. In nucleotides, the CDR3 is TGTGCCAGCGCAGACAGACCCAACTATGGCTACACCTTC. Its translation: CASADRPNYGYTF.

The CDR3 loop reads CAWTLELSTDTQYF. CDR3 DNA: TGTGCCTGGACTTTAGAGCTCAGCACAGATACGCAGTATTTT. This chain uses TRBV30 with TRBJ2-3; D unresolved. Germline lookup yields CDR1 GTSNPN and CDR2 SVGIG (reference sequence). The V end was cut by 4 bases, the J end by 0 bases, with 11 bases between. This CDR3 comprises 14 residues.

This chain joins TRBV4-2 and TRBJ2-3; TRBD2 is a possible D gene (6 bases). CDR1 is LGHNA, CDR2 YNFKEQ, per germline. The CDR3 contains 15 residues. V lost 0 bases and J 8 bases, leaving 15 bases between the germline ends. For the CDR3, the DNA is TGTGCCAGCAGCCAAGAGGCAGCGGGCTTTTTTACGCAGTATTTT. Its protein product is CASSQEAAGFFTQYF.

This clone was observed once. The chain uses TRBV10-3 and TRBJ2-2, with TRBD2 identical over 7 bases. Germline values: CDR1 ENHRY, CDR2 SYGVKD. There are 15 residues in the CDR3. V lost 0 bases and J lost 5; bases outside the gene matches: 3. This chain's CDR3 is CAISESGGITGELFF. CDR3 nucleotides: TGTGCCATCAGTGAGTCGGGAGGGATAACCGGGGAGCTGTTTTTT.

The chain is built from TRBV18 and TRBJ1-5, with no clear D. V lost 2 bases, J lost 7 bases, and 9 bases lay in between. The germline CDR1 and CDR2 sequences are KGHSH and LQKENI. The CDR3 runs to 13 residues. The CDR3 region is CASSPGTGQPQHF. CDR3 DNA: TGTGCCAGCTCACCAGGCACCGGGCAGCCCCAGCATTTT.

J is TRBJ2-1 and V is TRBV5-4, with 9 bases identical to TRBD2. Germline V CDR1 and CDR2: SGHNT, YYREEE (reference sequence). Germline trimming cut 0 bases from V and 7 bases from J; bases unmatched to any gene: 8. This CDR3 has 16 residues. The CDR3 loop is CASSLGSSGNYNEQFF. DNA of the CDR3: TGTGCCAGCAGCTTGGGGTCTAGCGGGAACTATAATGAGCAGTTCTTC.

The chain recombines TRBV6-5 with TRBJ2-7, with D possibly matching TRBD2 (6 bases). The CDR3 totals 15 residues. V dropped 2 bases and J dropped 3 bases, with 14 bases sitting between them. In germline, CDR1 is MNHEY, CDR2 SVGAGI. The CDR3 here is CASSYGQEGGYEQYF. CDR3 sequence (DNA): TGTGCCAGCAGTTACGGTCAGGAGGGAGGCTACGAGCAGTACTTC.

In nucleotides, the CDR3 is TGCGCCAGCAGCTCGCAGGCGACGAACACTGAAGCTTTCTTT. Protein product: CASSSQATNTEAFF. The chain combines TRBV5-1 with TRBJ1-1; no clear D gene. Germline values: CDR1 SGHRS, CDR2 YFSETQ. This CDR3 has 14 residues. Trimming took 3 bases from V and 1 from J, leaving 10 bases between them.

The chain carries TRBV2 and TRBJ2-3; 12 bases fit TRBD2. Trimming took 4 bases from V and 3 from J; bases not matched to a gene: 8. This CDR3 region has 17 residues. In germline, CDR1 is SNHLY, CDR2 FYNNEI. The CDR3 region is CASSGGWLAGGTDTQYF. DNA of the CDR3: TGTGCCAGCAGTGGTGGTTGGCTAGCGGGGGGGACAGATACGCAGTATTTT.

This clone occurred once. V gene TRBV18 combines with J gene TRBJ1-1; the match to TRBD1 covers 7 bases. Germline lookup yields CDR1 KGHSH and CDR2 LQKENI. This CDR3 comprises 13 residues. V lost 8 bases and J lost 7; bases outside the gene matches: 10. The CDR3 loop reads CASTSGQLYEAFF. The CDR3 DNA sequence: TGTGCCAGCACCTCGGGACAGCTTTATGAAGCTTTCTTT.

This sequence joins TRBV5-1 and TRBJ1-1, with a tentative D call TRBD1 (6 bases). Germline loops: CDR1 SGHRS, CDR2 YFSETQ. The CDR3 covers 14 residues. V was clipped by 0 bases and J by 4 bases, with 10 bases between them. The CDR3 coding sequence is TGCGCCAGCAGCTTGGCAGGGGATCGCACTGAAGCTTTCTTT. Translation: CASSLAGDRTEAFF.

The rearrangement joins TRBV6-6 to TRBJ1-1; 8 nucleotides align to TRBD1. Germline V gene sequence: CDR1 MNHNY, CDR2 SVGAGI (reference sequence). J gave up 2 bases and V 6 bases, and 5 bases lay outside the gene matches. The CDR3 is made up of 14 amino acids. CDR3 DNA: TGTGCCAGCAGCCTAGACAGGGGTAACACTGAAGCTTTCTTT. This translates into CASSLDRGNTEAFF.

The chain combines TRBV5-1 with TRBJ1-3, with TRBD1 as a possible D gene (5 bases). Germline V gene data show CDR1 as SGHRS and CDR2 as YFSETQ. This CDR3 is 13 amino acids long. The V end lost 6 bases, the J end lost 4 bases, and 11 bases lay between the germline ends. The CDR3 DNA is TGCGCCAGCAAAGGGGAATTGGGAAACACCATATATTTT. It codes for CASKGELGNTIYF.

This chain links TRBV10-2 with TRBJ2-1; 11 bases are a match to TRBD2. CDR3 length equals 14 residues. Germline trimming cut 6 bases from V and 6 bases from J; bases unmatched to any gene: 4. The V gene's germline CDR1 is WSHSY and CDR2 SAAADI. The CDR3 DNA is TGCGCCAGCAGGGCCGGGACTAGCGGCAATGAGCAGTTCTTC. Protein product: CASRAGTSGNEQFF.

The chain employs TRBV25-1 and TRBJ1-2; TRBD1 aligns across 8 bases. The J segment lost 6 bases and the V segment lost 1 base, leaving 1 base of the junction unmatched. The germline gives CDR1 MGHDK, CDR2 SYGVNS. CDR3 length: 13 amino acids. CDR3 DNA: TGTGCCAGCAGTGAATGGACAGGGAATGGCTACACCTTC. Translating gives CASSEWTGNGYTF.

The rearrangement uses TRBV6-5 and TRBJ2-2; D remains ambiguous. The germline V gene has CDR1 MNHEY and CDR2 SVGAGI. This CDR3 region has 15 residues. V gave up 0 bases and J gave up 4 bases, with 9 bases separating them. The CDR3 nucleotides are TGTGCCAGCAGTTACTCGATGCCTACCACCGGGGAGCTGTTTTTT. Translation: CASSYSMPTTGELFF.

A note on this clone: One end of the junction does not line up with germline, which may come from a read error. The CDR3 region is CASCYSSSGAAYEQFF. As DNA, the CDR3 is TGTGCCAGCTGTTACTCGAGTAGCGGGGCCGCCTACGAGCAGTTCTTC. V usage is TRBV6-8 and J usage is TRBJ2-7, with 8 bases lining up with TRBD2. Matching the DNA end better, TRBJ2-1 makes the J call doubtful. The CDR3 consists of 16 residues. Germline CDR1 reads MNHGY; CDR2 reads SAAAGT.